One sample yielded the 26 T cell receptor beta chains listed below, sequenced in a study of cytomegalovirus exposure and HLA in healthy donors. With 60 Vbeta and 13 Jbeta primers, the PCR was carried out. Measured with immunoSEQ multiplex PCR; TCRdb has only the in-frame clones, and not every one. Of 70,000 to 85,000 clones detected, less than 75% appear once; the ten largest clones hold roughly 5.6%. Sequencing was performed on PBMCs. The receptor source for this set is a man in his thirties or forties in good health and CMV-seropositive.

This chain links TRBV28 with TRBJ1-4; TRBD1 matches 7 bases. V shed 5 bases, J shed 3 bases, and the junction held 3 bases outside the gene matches. CDR3 length: 14 residues. CDR1 and CDR2 (germline): MDHEN, SYDVKM. For the CDR3, the DNA is TGTGCCAGCAGTACAGGGGTGGCTAATGAAAAACTGTTTTTT. As protein: CASSTGVANEKLFF.

The chain has TRBV29-1 and TRBJ2-3; 9 nucleotides agree with TRBD1. The J segment lost 5 bases and the V segment lost 4 bases, leaving 1 base of the junction unmatched. This CDR3 spans 12 amino acids. From germline, CDR1 is SQVTM and CDR2 ANQGSEA. The CDR3 coding sequence is TGCAGCGTTGGGGGACAGGGAGATACGCAGTATTTT. It specifies CSVGGQGDTQYF.

This clone has just a few counts. The V call is TRBV27, the J call TRBJ2-2; 7 positions match TRBD2. This CDR3 is 15 amino acids long. Germline CDR1 is MNHEY and CDR2 is SMNVEV (reference sequence). V was clipped by 6 bases and J by 5 bases; unmatched bases: 9. The CDR3 loop is CASRPGRDGTGELFF. The CDR3 bases are TGTGCCAGCAGACCGGGGAGGGATGGGACCGGGGAGCTGTTTTTT.

This clone was counted a few times. This chain connects TRBV11-3 to TRBJ2-1; the match to TRBD1 covers 9 bases. The trim removed 2 bases at V and 4 bases at J, leaving 6 bases unmatched. Looked up from germline, CDR1 is SGHNT and CDR2 is YENEEA. CDR3 length: 16 residues. CDR3 amino acids: CASSLFGTGKYNEQFF. The DNA for the CDR3 is TGTGCCAGCAGCTTATTCGGGACAGGGAAATACAATGAGCAGTTCTTC.

The J gene is TRBJ2-4, the V gene TRBV28, with no clear D. The CDR3 extends over 15 amino acids. In germline, CDR1 is MDHEN, CDR2 SYDVKM. V shed 5 bases and J shed 7 bases, with 18 bases lying between them. The CDR3 DNA is TGTGCCAGCAGTCCCAAAGGCCCGTCGAGGAACATTCAGTACTTC. It is translated as CASSPKGPSRNIQYF. The whole variable domain, remainder taken from reference TRBV28 and TRBJ2-4, is DVKVTQSSRYLVKRTGEKVFLECVQDMDHENMFWYRQDPGLGLRLIYFSYDVKMKEKGDIPEGYSVSREKKERFSLILESASTNQTSMYLCASSPKGPSRNIQYFGAGTRLSVL.

The V gene is TRBV29-1, the J gene TRBJ2-3; tentative D call: TRBD1 (6 bases). Trimming pared 4 bases from V and 2 bases from J, leaving 7 bases between. The CDR3 runs 12 residues. In germline, CDR1 is SQVTM, CDR2 ANQGSEA. CDR3 DNA: TGCAGCGTTGGGGACATCACAGATACGCAGTATTTT. Protein: CSVGDITDTQYF.

J is TRBJ2-2 and V is TRBV10-3; 7 bases align to TRBD2. In germline, CDR1 is ENHRY, CDR2 SYGVKD. The ends lost 9 bases at V and 2 bases at J; junction bases unmatched: 3. The CDR3 is made up of 13 amino acids. In nucleotides, the CDR3 is TGTGCCATGGAGCGGGAAAACACCGGGGAGCTGTTTTTT. Translating it yields CAMERENTGELFF.

The rearrangement joins TRBV6-1 to TRBJ2-2; possibly TRBD1 for D (5 bases). Trimming left V 4 bases short and J 2 bases short, with 20 bases between. CDR1 MNHNS and CDR2 SASEGT come from the germline V gene. The CDR3 has 18 amino acids. In nucleotides, the CDR3 is TGTGCCAGCAGTGCCCCAAGGGTAACGCAGGGAAACACCGGGGAGCTGTTTTTT. Translated: CASSAPRVTQGNTGELFF.

This rearrangement joins TRBV7-6 to TRBJ2-1; a possible D gene is TRBD2 (5 bases). Germline CDR1 is SGHVS and CDR2 is FNYEAQ. This CDR3 spans 16 amino acids. V was pared by 1 base and J by 0 bases, with 10 bases between. The DNA of the CDR3 is TGTGCCAGCAGCTTAGGGAGCGGAGACTCCTACAATGAGCAGTTCTTC. Translated, it gives CASSLGSGDSYNEQFF.

J is TRBJ2-7 and V is TRBV6-6, with TRBD2 matching 8 bases. Per germline, CDR1 MNHNY and CDR2 SVGAGI (reference sequence). V lost 8 bases to trimming and J lost 6 bases; unmatched junction nucleotides: 12. The CDR3 covers 14 residues. The CDR3 nucleotides are TGTGCCAGCGCCTCGGGGGGGAGAGAGGGCGAGCAGTACTTC. This encodes CASASGGREGEQYF.

The chain couples TRBV7-6 to TRBJ1-3; the D gene is possibly TRBD1 (6 bases). This CDR3 region has 16 residues. Per the germline V gene, CDR1 is SGHVS and CDR2 is FNYEAQ. The V and J ends lost 5 bases and 0 bases respectively, with 14 bases between them. CDR3 DNA sequence: TGTGCCAGCAGCCCCCGGGGGGCCTTCTCTGGAAACACCATATATTTT. It translates to CASSPRGAFSGNTIYF.

This clone came up a few times. The chain has TRBV11-2 and TRBJ2-5; TRBD1 aligns across 9 bases. The CDR3 consists of 15 residues. The germline CDR1 and CDR2 sequences are SGHAT and FQNNGV. Trimming at V came to 5 bases and at J to 5 bases, leaving 9 bases not matched to a gene. CDR3 region: CASSKNRGPSETQYF. As DNA, the CDR3 is TGTGCCAGCAGCAAAAACAGGGGGCCGTCCGAGACCCAGTACTTC.

This chain links TRBV27 with TRBJ1-2, with 10 bases fitting TRBD1. J was trimmed by 3 bases and V by 6 bases; bases with no gene match: 4. CDR1 is MNHEY and CDR2 is SMNVEV in the germline V gene (reference sequence). The CDR3 runs 14 residues. The CDR3 sequence: CASRQTGGDYGYTF. The CDR3 bases are TGTGCCAGCAGGCAGACAGGGGGCGACTATGGCTACACCTTC.

The rearrangement links TRBV18 to TRBJ2-1; 14 bases fit TRBD2. This CDR3 comprises 15 residues. Germline V gene lookup returns CDR1 KGHSH and CDR2 LQKENI. After removal of 3 bases from V and 6 bases from J, the junction contained 1 base not matched to a gene. This CDR3 reads CASSPTSGGANEQFF. For the CDR3, the DNA is TGTGCCAGCTCACCGACTAGCGGGGGGGCCAATGAGCAGTTCTTC.

This chain joins TRBV5-1 and TRBJ2-3, with a weak D call TRBD2 (5 bases). Germline CDR1 and CDR2: SGHRS and YFSETQ. CDR3 length: 14 amino acids. In DNA form, the CDR3 reads TGCGCTGTTCAGGTGGGAGATGGAACAGATACGCAGTATTTT. Its translation is CAVQVGDGTDTQYF. The complete variable domain, with remaining parts taken from reference TRBV5-1 and TRBJ2-3, reads KAGVTQTPRYLIKTRGQQVTLSCSPISGHRSVSWYQQTPGQGLQFLFEYFSETQRNKGNFPGRFSGRQFSNSRSEMNVSTLELGDSALYLCAVQVGDGTDTQYFGPGTRLTVL.

The chain recombines TRBV6-6 with TRBJ2-3; D is perhaps TRBD1 (5 bases). Germline V CDR1 and CDR2: MNHNY, SVGAGI (reference sequence). Trimming left V 4 bases short and J 2 bases short, with 10 bases between. This CDR3 region has 14 residues. CDR3 sequence: CASSSTAFTDTQYF. The CDR3 DNA reads TGTGCCAGCAGTTCGACAGCTTTCACAGATACGCAGTATTTT.

This clone was detected a few times. The chain is built from TRBV27 and TRBJ1-2; unclear D gene. V lost 0 bases and J 8 bases, leaving 10 bases between the germline ends. There are 13 residues in the CDR3. Per the germline V gene, CDR1 is MNHEY and CDR2 is SMNVEV (reference sequence). CDR3 protein: CASSLSGRRGYTF. In nucleotides, the CDR3 is TGTGCCAGCAGTTTATCAGGGAGACGCGGCTACACCTTC.

This sequence joins TRBV19 and TRBJ2-3; weak D call: TRBD1 (6 bases). The germline V gene encodes CDR1 LNHDA and CDR2 SQIVND (reference sequence). The ends were cut back, 5 bases at V and 3 bases at J, with 9 bases in the middle. The CDR3 contains 13 residues. For the CDR3, the DNA is TGTGCCAGTAGTCAGGGGTGGACAGATACGCAGTATTTT. The encoded protein is CASSQGWTDTQYF.

The chain links TRBV4-1 to TRBJ2-7, with 9 bases aligning to TRBD2. With 1 base clipped from V and 4 bases from J, the junction kept 5 bases outside the gene matches. Germline CDR1 is MGHRA and CDR2 is YSYEKL. There are 15 residues in the CDR3. The CDR3: CASSQGLAGSYEQYF. CDR3 nucleotides: TGCGCCAGCAGCCAAGGGCTAGCGGGATCTTACGAGCAGTACTTC.

The CDR3 DNA reads as TGTGCCAGTAGTATGGCACAGCGCACAGATACGCAGTATTTT. It translates to CASSMAQRTDTQYF. The chain couples TRBV19 to TRBJ2-3; no clear D. CDR3 length: 14 residues. Looked up from germline, CDR1 is LNHDA and CDR2 is SQIVND (reference sequence). V lost 3 bases and J 1 base, leaving 8 bases between the germline ends.

The count of this clone is one. CDR3 loop: CASSLGGPYEQYF. The CDR3 DNA follows: TGTGCCAGCAGCTTGGGAGGCCCCTACGAGCAGTACTTC. The V and J genes are TRBV5-6 and TRBJ2-7; no reliable D call. The CDR3 spans 13 residues. The V end lost 0 bases, the J end lost 2 bases, and 6 bases lay between the germline ends. CDR1 and CDR2 (germline): SGHDT, YYEEEE. Filled out from reference TRBV5-6 and TRBJ2-7, the complete variable domain reads DAGVTQSPTHLIKTRGQQVTLRCSPKSGHDTVSWYQQALGQGPQFIFQYYEEEERQRGNFPDRFSGHQFPNYSSELNVNALLLGDSALYLCASSLGGPYEQYFGPGTRLTVT.

The chain recombines TRBV6-1 with TRBJ2-1, with TRBD1 matching 9 bases. Germline loops: CDR1 MNHNS, CDR2 SASEGT. The CDR3 runs 15 residues. V was clipped by 4 bases and J by 4 bases; unmatched bases: 5. DNA of the CDR3: TGTGCCAGCAGTGTTACAGGGGGCGCGTACAATGAGCAGTTCTTC. Protein: CASSVTGGAYNEQFF.

The chain employs TRBV28 and TRBJ1-2; D remains ambiguous. Germline V gene sequence: CDR1 MDHEN, CDR2 SYDVKM. V was shortened by 5 bases and J by 2 bases, with 12 bases between the two germline ends. The CDR3 totals 14 residues. The CDR3 is CASSLVQTNYGYTF. CDR3 DNA: TGTGCCAGCAGTCTCGTACAGACGAACTATGGCTACACCTTC.

The table lists this clone with a few counts. The V gene is TRBV29-1, the J gene TRBJ2-5; tentatively, D is TRBD2 (6 bases). V lost 4 bases and J lost 0, with 9 bases in between. The CDR3 totals 13 residues. CDR1 and CDR2 (germline): SQVTM, ANQGSEA. CDR3 in DNA: TGCAGCGTTGCTGGAGGGGACCAAGAGACCCAGTACTTC. Translating it yields CSVAGGDQETQYF.

J is TRBJ2-1 and V is TRBV5-6; 7 bases align to TRBD1. This CDR3 has 18 residues. CDR1 is SGHDT and CDR2 is YYEEEE in the germline V gene. The V segment lost 3 bases and the J segment 0 bases; nucleotides outside the gene matches: 12. The CDR3: CASSSRYGQAISYNEQFF. CDR3 in DNA: TGTGCCAGCAGCTCACGCTATGGACAGGCTATCTCCTACAATGAGCAGTTCTTC.

V and J are TRBV2 and TRBJ2-2, with D perhaps matching TRBD2 (7 bases). CDR1 SNHLY and CDR2 FYNNEI come from the germline V gene. CDR3 size: 15 residues. Trimming removed 6 bases at V and 6 bases at J, with 17 bases between. Here the CDR3 DNA reads TGTGCCAGCAGGGGATACTCGGGGGGCGCCGGGGAGCTGTTTTTT. Amino acids: CASRGYSGGAGELFF. The whole variable domain, remainder taken from reference TRBV2 and TRBJ2-2, is EPEVTQTPSHQVTQMGQEVILRCVPISNHLYFYWYRQILGQKVEFLVSFYNNEISEKSEIFDDQFSVERPDGSNFTLKIRSTKLEDSAMYFCASRGYSGGAGELFFGEGSRLTVL.